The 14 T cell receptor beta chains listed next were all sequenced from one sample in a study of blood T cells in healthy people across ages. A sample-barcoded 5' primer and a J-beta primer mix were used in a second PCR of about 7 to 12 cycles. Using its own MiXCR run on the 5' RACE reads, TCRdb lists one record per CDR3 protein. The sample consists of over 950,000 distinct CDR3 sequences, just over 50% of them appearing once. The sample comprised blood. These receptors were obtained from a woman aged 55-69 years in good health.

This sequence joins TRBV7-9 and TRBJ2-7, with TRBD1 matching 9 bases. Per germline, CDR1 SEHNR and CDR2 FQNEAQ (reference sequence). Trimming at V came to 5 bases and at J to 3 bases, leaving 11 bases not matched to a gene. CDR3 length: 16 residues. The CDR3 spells CASSTTTGTGFYEQYF. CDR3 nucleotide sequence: TGTGCCAGCAGCACCACGACCGGGACAGGGTTCTACGAGCAGTACTTC.

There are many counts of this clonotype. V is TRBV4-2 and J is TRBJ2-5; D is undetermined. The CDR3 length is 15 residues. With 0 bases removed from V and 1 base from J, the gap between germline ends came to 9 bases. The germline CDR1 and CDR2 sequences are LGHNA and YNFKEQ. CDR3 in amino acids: CASSQDGQVQETQYF. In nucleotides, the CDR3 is TGTGCCAGCAGCCAAGATGGCCAGGTCCAAGAGACCCAGTACTTC.

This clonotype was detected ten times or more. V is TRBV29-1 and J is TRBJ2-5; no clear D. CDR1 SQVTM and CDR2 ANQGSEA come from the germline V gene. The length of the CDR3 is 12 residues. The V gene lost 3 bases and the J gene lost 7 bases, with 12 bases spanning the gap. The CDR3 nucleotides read TGCAGCGTTGACACCCTCCGAGGGACCCAGTACTTC. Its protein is CSVDTLRGTQYF.

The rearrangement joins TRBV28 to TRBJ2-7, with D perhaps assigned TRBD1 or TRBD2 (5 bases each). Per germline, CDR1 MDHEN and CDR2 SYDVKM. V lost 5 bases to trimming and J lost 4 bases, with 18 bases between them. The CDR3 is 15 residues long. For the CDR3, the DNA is TGTGCCAGCAGTAACACAGGAGGACCAACTTACGAGCAGTACTTC. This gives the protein CASSNTGGPTYEQYF.

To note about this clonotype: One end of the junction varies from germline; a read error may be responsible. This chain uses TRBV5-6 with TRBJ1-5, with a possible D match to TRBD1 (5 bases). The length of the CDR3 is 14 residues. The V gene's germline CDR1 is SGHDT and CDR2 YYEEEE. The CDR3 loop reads CASSFAGLGQPQHF. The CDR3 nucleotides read TGCGCCAGCAGCTTCGCAGGGCTTGGGCAGCCCCAGCATTTT.

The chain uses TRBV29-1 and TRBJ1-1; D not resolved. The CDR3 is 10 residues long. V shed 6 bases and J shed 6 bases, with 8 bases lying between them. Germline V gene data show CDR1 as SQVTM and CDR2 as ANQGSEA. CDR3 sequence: CSVQSAEAFF. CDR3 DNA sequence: TGCAGCGTCCAATCCGCTGAAGCTTTCTTT.

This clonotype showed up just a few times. The CDR3 is CASSQAGTGVNGYTF. As DNA, the CDR3 is TGTGCCAGCAGCCAAGCCGGGACAGGGGTCAATGGCTACACCTTC. The genes are TRBV4-2 and TRBJ1-2; 10 bases fit TRBD1. The CDR3 is made up of 15 amino acids. J lost 6 bases, V lost 1 base, and 5 bases had no gene match. Germline V CDR1 and CDR2: LGHNA, YNFKEQ.

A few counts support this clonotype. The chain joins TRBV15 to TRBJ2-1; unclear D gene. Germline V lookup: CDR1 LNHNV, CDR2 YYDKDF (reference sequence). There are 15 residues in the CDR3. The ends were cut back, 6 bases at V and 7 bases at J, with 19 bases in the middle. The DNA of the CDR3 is TGTGCCACCAGACCGACCCAATTATCTGGGAATGAGCAGTTCTTC. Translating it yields CATRPTQLSGNEQFF.

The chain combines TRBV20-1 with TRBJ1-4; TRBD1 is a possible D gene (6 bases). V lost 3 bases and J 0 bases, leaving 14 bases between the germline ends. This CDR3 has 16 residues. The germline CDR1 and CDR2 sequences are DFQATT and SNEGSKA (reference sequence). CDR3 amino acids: CSASAGQLATNEKLFF. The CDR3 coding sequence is TGCAGTGCTAGCGCGGGACAACTGGCAACTAATGAAAAACTGTTTTTT.

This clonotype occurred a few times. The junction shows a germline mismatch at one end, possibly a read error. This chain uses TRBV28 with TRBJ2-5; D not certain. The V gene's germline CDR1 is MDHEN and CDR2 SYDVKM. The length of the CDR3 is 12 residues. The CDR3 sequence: CASSTLSPDLHF. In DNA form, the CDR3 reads TGTGCCAGCAGTACCCTGAGTCCGGACCTTCACTTC.

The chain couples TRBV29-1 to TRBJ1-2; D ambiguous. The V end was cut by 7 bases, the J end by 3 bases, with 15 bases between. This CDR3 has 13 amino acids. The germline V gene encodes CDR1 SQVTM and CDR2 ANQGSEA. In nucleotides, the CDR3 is TGCAGCGCTGCAGGCGGCGGGGACTATGGCTACACCTTC. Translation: CSAAGGGDYGYTF. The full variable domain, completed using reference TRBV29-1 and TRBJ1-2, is SAVISQKPSRDICQRGTSLTIQCQVDSQVTMMFWYRQQPGQSLTLIATANQGSEATYESGFVIDKFPISRPNLTFSTLTVSNMSPEDSSIYLCSAAGGGDYGYTFGSGTRLTVV.

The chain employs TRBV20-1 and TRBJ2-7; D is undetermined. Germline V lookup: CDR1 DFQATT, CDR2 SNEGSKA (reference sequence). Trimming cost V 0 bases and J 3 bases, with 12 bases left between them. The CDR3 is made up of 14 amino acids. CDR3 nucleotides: TGCAGTGCTAGAGATGTGGCAGTGGACTACGAGCAGTACTTC. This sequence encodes CSARDVAVDYEQYF.

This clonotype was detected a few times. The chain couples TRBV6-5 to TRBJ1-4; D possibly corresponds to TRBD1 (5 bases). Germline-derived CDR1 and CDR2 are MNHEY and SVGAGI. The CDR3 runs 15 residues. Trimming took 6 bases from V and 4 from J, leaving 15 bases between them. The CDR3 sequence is CASSRGGGGNEKLFF. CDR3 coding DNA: TGTGCCAGCAGCCGCGGCGGGGGGGGTAATGAAAAACTGTTTTTT.

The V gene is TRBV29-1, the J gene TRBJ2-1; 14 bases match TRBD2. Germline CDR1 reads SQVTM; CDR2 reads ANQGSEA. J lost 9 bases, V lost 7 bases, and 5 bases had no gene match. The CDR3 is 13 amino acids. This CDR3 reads CSAGTSGSFEQFF. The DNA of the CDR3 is TGCAGCGCCGGGACTAGCGGGAGTTTTGAGCAGTTCTTC.